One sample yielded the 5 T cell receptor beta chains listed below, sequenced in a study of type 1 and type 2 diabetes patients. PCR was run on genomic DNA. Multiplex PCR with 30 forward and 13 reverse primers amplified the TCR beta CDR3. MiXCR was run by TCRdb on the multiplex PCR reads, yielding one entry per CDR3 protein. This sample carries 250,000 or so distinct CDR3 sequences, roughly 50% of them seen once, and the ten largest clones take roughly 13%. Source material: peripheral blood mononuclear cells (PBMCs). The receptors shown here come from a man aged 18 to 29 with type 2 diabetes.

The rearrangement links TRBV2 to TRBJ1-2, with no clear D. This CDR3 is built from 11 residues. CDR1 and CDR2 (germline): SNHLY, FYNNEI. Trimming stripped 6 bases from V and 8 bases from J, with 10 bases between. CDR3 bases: TGTGCCAGCAGACGCCAAAACGGCTACACCTTC. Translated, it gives CASRRQNGYTF.

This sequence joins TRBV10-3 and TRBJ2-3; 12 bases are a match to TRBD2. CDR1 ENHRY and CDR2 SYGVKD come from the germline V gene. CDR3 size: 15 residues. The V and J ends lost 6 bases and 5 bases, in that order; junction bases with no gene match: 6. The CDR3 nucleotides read TGTGCCATCAGGCAACTAGCGGGAGGACAAGATACGCAGTATTTT. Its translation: CAIRQLAGGQDTQYF.

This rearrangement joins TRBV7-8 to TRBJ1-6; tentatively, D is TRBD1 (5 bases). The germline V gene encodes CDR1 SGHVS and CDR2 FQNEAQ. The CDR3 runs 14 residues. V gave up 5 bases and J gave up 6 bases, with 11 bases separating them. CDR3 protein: CASSPGTPNSPLHF. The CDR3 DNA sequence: TGTGCCAGCAGCCCCGGGACCCCTAATTCACCCCTCCACTTT.

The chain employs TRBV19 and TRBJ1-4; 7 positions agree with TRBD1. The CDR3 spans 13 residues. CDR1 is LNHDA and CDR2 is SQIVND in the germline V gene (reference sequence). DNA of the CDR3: TGTGCATCCGCCGGACAGGTTAATGAAAAACTGTTTTTT. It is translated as CASAGQVNEKLFF.

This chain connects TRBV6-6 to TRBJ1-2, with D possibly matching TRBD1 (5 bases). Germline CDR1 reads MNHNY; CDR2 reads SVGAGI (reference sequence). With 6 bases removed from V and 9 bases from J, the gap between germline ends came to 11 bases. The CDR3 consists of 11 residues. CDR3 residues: CASRRTGSYTF. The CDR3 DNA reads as TGTGCCAGCAGGCGCACAGGTAGCTACACCTTC.